This passage covers 11 T cell receptor beta chains from one sample sequenced in a study of response to subunit inactivated influenza vaccine. TCRdb re-called the RT-PCR reads through MiXCR, storing one row per CDR3 protein. This sample has about 650,000 distinct CDR3 sequences, with less than 20% found just once. Sample: PBMCs from blood, taken 11 to 12 days after vaccination. These receptors were taken from a man aged 45-60 years who received an inactivated influenza vaccine.

V and J are TRBV20-1 and TRBJ2-1; 10 bases are a match to TRBD2. The germline CDR1 and CDR2 sequences are DFQATT and SNEGSKA (reference sequence). CDR3 length equals 14 residues. The junction had 5 bases not matched to a gene; V was cut back by 3 bases and J by 6 bases. CDR3 loop: CSASGLAGVNEQFF. CDR3 in DNA: TGCAGTGCTAGTGGGCTAGCGGGAGTCAATGAGCAGTTCTTC.

This chain uses TRBV7-6 with TRBJ2-2; D call uncertain. Germline V CDR1 and CDR2: SGHVS, FNYEAQ. Trimming took off 7 bases at V and 6 bases at J, with 12 bases between the two ends. CDR3 length: 13 amino acids. In DNA, the CDR3 is TGTGCCAGCACCCCAGCCGGTCCCGGGGAGCTGTTTTTT. It yields the protein CASTPAGPGELFF.

V is TRBV3-1 and J is TRBJ2-7; no reliable D call. Germline V CDR1 and CDR2: LGHDT, YNNKEL (reference sequence). Trimming left V 2 bases short and J 1 base short, with 12 bases between. The CDR3 consists of 15 residues. The CDR3, as DNA: TGTGCCAGCAGCCAACCCTCCGCAGCTTCCTACGAGCAGTACTTC. Translation: CASSQPSAASYEQYF.

Concerning this clonotype itself: A single base separates this from a much larger clone, so it may be a read error. The rearrangement joins TRBV12-3 or TRBV12-4 to TRBJ1-5, with 8 bases lining up with TRBD1. The CDR3 is 16 amino acids. CDR3 sequence reads: CASTFQGAVGKQPQHF. CDR3 DNA: TGTGCCAGCACCTTTCAGGGGGCGGTGGGCAAGCAGCCCCAGCATTTT.

This clonotype was picked up many times. The chain is built from TRBV4-3 and TRBJ2-1, with 10 bases that match TRBD2. The CDR3 has 15 residues. The germline V gene has CDR1 LGHNA and CDR2 YSLEER. V shed 4 bases, J shed 4 bases, and the junction held 4 bases outside the gene matches. The CDR3 nucleotides are TGCGCCAGCAGCCCCGGACTAGCGGTATACAATGAGCAGTTCTTC. It is translated as CASSPGLAVYNEQFF.

This clonotype showed up just a few times. The V call is TRBV29-1, the J call TRBJ2-5; 8 bases are a match to TRBD2. V shed 7 bases, J shed 4 bases, and the junction held 11 bases outside the gene matches. CDR3 size: 14 residues. The germline V gene encodes CDR1 SQVTM and CDR2 ANQGSEA. CDR3 in amino acids: CSGGGGRSAETQYF. In DNA, the CDR3 is TGCAGCGGGGGAGGCGGGAGGTCTGCAGAGACCCAGTACTTC.

This clonotype occurred a few times. The gene calls are TRBV20-1 and TRBJ1-2; 7 nucleotides agree with TRBD1. There are 12 residues in the CDR3. V lost 4 bases, J lost 7 bases, and 6 bases stayed unmatched. Germline CDR1 DFQATT, CDR2 SNEGSKA (reference sequence). This CDR3 reads CSAIQGRSGYTF. DNA of the CDR3: TGCAGTGCTATACAGGGGAGGAGTGGCTACACCTTC.

The V and J genes are TRBV3-1 and TRBJ2-1, with a weak D call TRBD1 (6 bases). Trimming took off 3 bases at V and 3 bases at J, with 15 bases between the two ends. The germline V gene has CDR1 LGHDT and CDR2 YNNKEL (reference sequence). The CDR3 is made up of 16 amino acids. The CDR3 bases are TGTGCCAGCAGCCAGGTGGGACACCCCATCTACAATGAGCAGTTCTTC. Encoded protein: CASSQVGHPIYNEQFF.

This clonotype appeared a few times. CDR3 sequence: CASTNLGGEQYF. The CDR3 region has the DNA TGTGCCAGCACTAACCTTGGGGGCGAGCAGTACTTC. The V call is TRBV12-3 or TRBV12-4, the J call TRBJ2-7, with D possibly being TRBD1 or TRBD2 (5 bases each). V lost 7 bases and J 6 bases, leaving 13 bases between the germline ends. The CDR3 runs to 12 residues.

As regards this clonotype: A much larger clone differs from this one at a single base, so this may be a read error. The chain has TRBV5-1 and TRBJ2-5; 8 bases line up with TRBD2. CDR1 and CDR2 (germline): SGHRS, YFSETQ. The CDR3 totals 16 residues. The trim removed 5 bases at V and 1 base at J, leaving 10 bases unmatched. The CDR3 DNA sequence: TGCGCCAGCAGGAAAGACGGCGGGGGGCGCCAAGAGACCCAGTACTTC. Residues: CASRKDGGGRQETQYF.

The CDR3 bases are TGTGCCAGCAGCTTGAATAACAGGGGTGGCTACACCTTC. It encodes CASSLNNRGGYTF. The rearrangement uses TRBV7-8 and TRBJ1-2; 7 bases match TRBD1. The CDR3 sequence is 13 residues long. The J segment lost 7 bases and the V segment lost 3 bases, leaving 5 bases of the junction unmatched. The germline CDR1 and CDR2 sequences are SGHVS and FQNEAQ.